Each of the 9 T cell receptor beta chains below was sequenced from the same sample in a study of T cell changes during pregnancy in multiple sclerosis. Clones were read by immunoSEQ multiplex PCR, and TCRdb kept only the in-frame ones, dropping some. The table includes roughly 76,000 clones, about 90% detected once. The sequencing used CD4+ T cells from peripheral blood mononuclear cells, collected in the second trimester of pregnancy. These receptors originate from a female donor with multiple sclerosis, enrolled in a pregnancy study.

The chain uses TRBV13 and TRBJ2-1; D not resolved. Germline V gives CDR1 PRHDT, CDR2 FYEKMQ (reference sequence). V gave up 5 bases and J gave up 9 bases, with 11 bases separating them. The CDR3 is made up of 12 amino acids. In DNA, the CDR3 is TGTGCCAGCAGCACCCAGGCCGGTGAGCAGTTCTTC. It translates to CASSTQAGEQFF. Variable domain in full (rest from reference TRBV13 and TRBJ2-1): AAGVIQSPRHLIKEKRETATLKCYPIPRHDTVYWYQQGPGQDPQFLISFYEKMQSDKGSIPDRFSAQQFSDYHSELNMSSLELGDSALYFCASSTQAGEQFFGPGTRLTVL.

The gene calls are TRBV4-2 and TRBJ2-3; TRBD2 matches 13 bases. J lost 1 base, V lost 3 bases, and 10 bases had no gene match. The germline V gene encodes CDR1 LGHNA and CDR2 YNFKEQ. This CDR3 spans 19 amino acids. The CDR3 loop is CASSQPLAGGPHGTDTQYF. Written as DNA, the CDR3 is TGTGCCAGCAGCCAGCCACTAGCGGGGGGGCCACATGGCACAGATACGCAGTATTTT.

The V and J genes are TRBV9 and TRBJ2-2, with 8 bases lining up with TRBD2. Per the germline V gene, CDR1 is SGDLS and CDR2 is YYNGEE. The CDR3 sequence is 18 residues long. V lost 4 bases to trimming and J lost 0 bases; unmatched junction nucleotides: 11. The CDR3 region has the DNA TGTGCCAGCAGCCGGGGTGGGCGGGGGGCCACGAACACCGGGGAGCTGTTTTTT. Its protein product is CASSRGGRGATNTGELFF.

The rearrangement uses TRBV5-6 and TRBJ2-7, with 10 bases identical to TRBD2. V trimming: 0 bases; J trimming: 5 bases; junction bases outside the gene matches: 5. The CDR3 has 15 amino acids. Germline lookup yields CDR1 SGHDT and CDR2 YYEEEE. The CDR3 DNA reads TGTGCCAGCAGCTTGGAACTAGCGGGAAGAGACGAGCAGTACTTC. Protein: CASSLELAGRDEQYF.

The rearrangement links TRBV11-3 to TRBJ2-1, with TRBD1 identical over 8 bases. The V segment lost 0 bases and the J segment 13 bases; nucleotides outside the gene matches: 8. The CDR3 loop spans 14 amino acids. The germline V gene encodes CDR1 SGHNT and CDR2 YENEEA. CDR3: CASSLEARGLRQFF. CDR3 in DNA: TGTGCCAGCAGCTTAGAGGCCAGGGGGCTTCGACAGTTCTTC.

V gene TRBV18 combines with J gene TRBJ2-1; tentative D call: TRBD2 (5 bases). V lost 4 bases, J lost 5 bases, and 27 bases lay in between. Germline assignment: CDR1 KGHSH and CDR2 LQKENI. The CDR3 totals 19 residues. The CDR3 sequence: CASSRDRPGILSTNNEQFF. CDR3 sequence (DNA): TGTGCCAGCTCACGAGACCGGCCGGGGATTCTAAGCACAAACAATGAGCAGTTCTTC.

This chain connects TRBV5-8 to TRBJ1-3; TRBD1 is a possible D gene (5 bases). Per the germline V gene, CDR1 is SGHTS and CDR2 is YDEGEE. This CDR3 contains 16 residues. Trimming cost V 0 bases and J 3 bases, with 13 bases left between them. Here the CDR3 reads CASSLVGVSFGNTIYF. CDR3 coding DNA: TGTGCCAGCAGCTTGGTAGGGGTGTCTTTTGGAAACACCATATATTTT.

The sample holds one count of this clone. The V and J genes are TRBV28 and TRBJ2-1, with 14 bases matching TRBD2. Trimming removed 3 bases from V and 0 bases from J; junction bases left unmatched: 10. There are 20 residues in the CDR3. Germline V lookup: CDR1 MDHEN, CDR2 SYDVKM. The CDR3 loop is CASSFSFGLAGGSSYNEQFF. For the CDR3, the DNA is TGTGCCAGCAGTTTCAGCTTCGGACTAGCGGGAGGTAGCTCCTACAATGAGCAGTTCTTC.

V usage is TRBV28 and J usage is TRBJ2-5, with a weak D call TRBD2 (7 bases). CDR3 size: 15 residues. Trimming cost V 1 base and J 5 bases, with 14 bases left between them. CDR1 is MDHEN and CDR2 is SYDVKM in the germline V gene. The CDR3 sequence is CASSLSGRGGETQYF. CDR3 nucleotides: TGTGCCAGCAGTTTATCAGGAAGGGGGGGGGAGACCCAGTACTTC.